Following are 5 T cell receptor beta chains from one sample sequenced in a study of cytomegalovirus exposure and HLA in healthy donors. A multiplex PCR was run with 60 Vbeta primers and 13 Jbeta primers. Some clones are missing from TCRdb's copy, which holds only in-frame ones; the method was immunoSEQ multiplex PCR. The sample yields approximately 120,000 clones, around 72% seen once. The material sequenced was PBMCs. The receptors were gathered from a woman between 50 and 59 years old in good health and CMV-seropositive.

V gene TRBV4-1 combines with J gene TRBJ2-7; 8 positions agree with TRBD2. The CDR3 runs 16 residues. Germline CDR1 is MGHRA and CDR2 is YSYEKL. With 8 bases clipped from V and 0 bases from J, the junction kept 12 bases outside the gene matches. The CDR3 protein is CASQPSAGDPSYEQYF. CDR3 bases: TGCGCCAGCCAGCCCTCAGCGGGAGACCCCTCCTACGAGCAGTACTTC.

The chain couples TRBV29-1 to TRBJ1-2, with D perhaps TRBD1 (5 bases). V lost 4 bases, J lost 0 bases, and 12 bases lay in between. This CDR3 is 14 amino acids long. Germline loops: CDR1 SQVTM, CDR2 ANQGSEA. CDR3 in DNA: TGCAGCGTTGTTGCAGGGCGAGCTAACTATGGCTACACCTTC. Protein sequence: CSVVAGRANYGYTF.

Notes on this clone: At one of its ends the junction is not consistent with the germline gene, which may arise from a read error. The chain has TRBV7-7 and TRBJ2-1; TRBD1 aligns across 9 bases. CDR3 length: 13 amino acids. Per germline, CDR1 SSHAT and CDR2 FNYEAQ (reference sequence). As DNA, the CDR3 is TGTGCTAGCAGCTCTACAGGGGGCGGTGAGCAGTTCTTC. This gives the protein CASSSTGGGEQFF.

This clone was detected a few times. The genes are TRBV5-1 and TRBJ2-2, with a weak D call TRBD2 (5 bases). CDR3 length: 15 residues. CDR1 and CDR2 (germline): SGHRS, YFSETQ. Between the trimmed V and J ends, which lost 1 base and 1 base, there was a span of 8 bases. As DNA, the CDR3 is TGCGCCAGCAGCTTGCTGGAGGAGAACACCGGGGAGCTGTTTTTT. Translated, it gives CASSLLEENTGELFF.

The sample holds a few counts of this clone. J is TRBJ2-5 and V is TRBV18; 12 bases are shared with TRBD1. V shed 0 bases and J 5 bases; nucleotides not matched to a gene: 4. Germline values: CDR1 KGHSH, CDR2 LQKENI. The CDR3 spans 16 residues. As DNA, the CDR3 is TGTGCCAGCTCACCACCCGGGACAGGGGGCGTGGAGACCCAGTACTTC. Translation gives CASSPPGTGGVETQYF.